The 23 T cell receptor beta chains listed next were all sequenced from one sample in a study of blood T cell repertoires in COVID-19. The protocol was immunoSEQ multiplex PCR, while the TCRdb copy is restricted to in-frame clones and leaves out a portion. This sample has a few hundred thousand clones, with more than 85% found just once. The source material was PBMCs or T cells enriched from blood (not recorded which). The origin of the receptors is a woman aged 50 to 60 who had recovered from COVID-19.

The CDR3 protein is CASSRAESGGSPYEQYF. In DNA form, the CDR3 reads TGTGCCAGCAGCCGAGCAGAGAGTGGCGGGAGCCCCTACGAGCAGTACTTC. The chain links TRBV3-1 (or the pseudogene TRBV3-2) to TRBJ2-7; 7 nucleotides match TRBD2. The CDR3 contains 17 residues. V shed 4 bases, J shed 2 bases, and the junction held 14 bases outside the gene matches. The germline CDR1 and CDR2 sequences are LGHDT and YNNKEL (reference sequence).

The gene calls are TRBV30 and TRBJ2-1, with 12 nucleotides matching TRBD2. Germline CDR1 is GTSNPN and CDR2 is SVGIG (reference sequence). V shed 0 bases, J shed 4 bases, and the junction held 16 bases outside the gene matches. The CDR3 totals 20 residues. The CDR3 nucleotides read TGTGCCTGGAGTGTCCAACCGACAGGTGGACTAGCGGGGCCATACAATGAGCAGTTCTTC. Translating it yields CAWSVQPTGGLAGPYNEQFF.

The gene calls are TRBV2 and TRBJ2-2; 9 bases match TRBD1. The CDR3 is made up of 19 amino acids. The V and J ends lost 4 bases and 3 bases, in that order; junction bases with no gene match: 15. CDR1 and CDR2 from the germline V gene are SNHLY and FYNNEI. Here the CDR3 reads CASSVLGIDRGMYTGELFF. DNA of the CDR3: TGTGCCAGCAGTGTGCTCGGAATCGACAGGGGGATGTACACCGGGGAGCTGTTTTTT.

The rearrangement uses TRBV25-1 and TRBJ2-5; D is possibly TRBD1 (6 bases). This CDR3 contains 14 residues. The V gene's germline CDR1 is MGHDK and CDR2 SYGVNS. Trimming took 3 bases from V and 2 from J, leaving 10 bases between them. CDR3 sequence (DNA): TGTGCCAGCAGTGATCCCGGACAGCAAGAGACCCAGTACTTC. This encodes CASSDPGQQETQYF.

This chain links TRBV5-4 with TRBJ2-7, with 13 positions matching TRBD2. The V gene end was trimmed by 0 bases and the J gene end by 5 bases; junction bases not matched to a gene: 2. The CDR3 has 15 amino acids. Germline lookup yields CDR1 SGHNT and CDR2 YYREEE (reference sequence). The CDR3 protein is CASSLVGTSGNEQYF. The CDR3, as DNA: TGTGCCAGCAGCTTGGTTGGGACTAGCGGGAACGAGCAGTACTTC.

The chain is built from TRBV5-6 and TRBJ2-2; tentatively, D is TRBD1 (5 bases). The CDR3 consists of 17 residues. Germline V gene sequence: CDR1 SGHDT, CDR2 YYEEEE. The germline V and J ends were trimmed by 0 bases and 5 bases, with 17 bases remaining between them. CDR3 DNA sequence: TGTGCCAGCAGCTTGGGGGATACAGGCTCGTTGACCGGGGAGCTGTTTTTT. Its protein product is CASSLGDTGSLTGELFF.

The gene calls are TRBV9 and TRBJ2-1; 9 positions match TRBD2. There are 15 residues in the CDR3. Per germline, CDR1 SGDLS and CDR2 YYNGEE. V lost 1 base, J lost 4 bases, and 3 bases stayed unmatched. The CDR3 nucleotides read TGTGCCAGCAGCGTAAGGCTAGCGGGGTACAATGAGCAGTTCTTC. It specifies CASSVRLAGYNEQFF.

V and J are TRBV28 and TRBJ1-2; a weak D match, TRBD1 (5 bases). Germline V gene lookup returns CDR1 MDHEN and CDR2 SYDVKM. V dropped 7 bases and J dropped 9 bases, with 15 bases sitting between them. The CDR3 contains 12 residues. CDR3 nucleotide sequence: TGTGCCAGCAAGCAGGGACGGGAGAGCTACACCTTC. Its translation is CASKQGRESYTF.

The rearrangement uses TRBV28 and TRBJ1-2; possibly TRBD1 for D (5 bases). CDR3 length equals 14 residues. CDR1 MDHEN and CDR2 SYDVKM come from the germline V gene. Trimming cost V 8 bases and J 1 base, with 14 bases left between them. CDR3 DNA: TGTGCCAGCCAGCCCGCGGGGGTTAACTATGGCTACACCTTC. Protein product: CASQPAGVNYGYTF.

This clone was picked up one time. This chain uses TRBV14 with TRBJ2-1; 9 bases fit TRBD1. J lost 6 bases, V lost 4 bases, and 13 bases had no gene match. Looked up from germline, CDR1 is SGHDN and CDR2 is FVKESK. This CDR3 is built from 17 residues. The CDR3 nucleotides read TGTGCCAGCAGCCGTAGAGGGACAGGGACACTCCTCAATGAGCAGTTCTTC. This gives the protein CASSRRGTGTLLNEQFF. Full variable domain (outside the CDR3, taken from reference TRBV14 and TRBJ2-1): EAGVTQFPSHSVIEKGQTVTLRCDPISGHDNLYWYRRVMGKEIKFLLHFVKESKQDESGMPNNRFLAERTGGTYSTLKVQPAELEDSGVYFCASSRRGTGTLLNEQFFGPGTRLTVL.

The V call is TRBV2, the J call TRBJ1-2; tentatively, D is TRBD1 (6 bases). V was clipped by 6 bases and J by 2 bases, with 10 bases between them. CDR1 is SNHLY, CDR2 FYNNEI, per germline. This CDR3 contains 13 residues. The CDR3 coding sequence is TGTGCCAGCAGCCTACAGGGAAACTATGGCTACACCTTC. Protein sequence: CASSLQGNYGYTF. Full variable domain (rest looked up from reference TRBV2 and TRBJ1-2): EPEVTQTPSHQVTQMGQEVILRCVPISNHLYFYWYRQILGQKVEFLVSFYNNEISEKSEIFDDQFSVERPDGSNFTLKIRSTKLEDSAMYFCASSLQGNYGYTFGSGTRLTVV.

This chain joins TRBV19 and TRBJ1-5; 8 bases are a match to TRBD1. This CDR3 spans 14 amino acids. Per germline, CDR1 LNHDA and CDR2 SQIVND (reference sequence). V gave up 7 bases and J gave up 0 bases; unmatched junction bases: 2. The CDR3 coding sequence is TGTGCCAGTACGGGACAGGTTAGCAATCAGCCCCAGCATTTT. Translating it yields CASTGQVSNQPQHF.

The rearrangement joins TRBV3-1 (or the pseudogene TRBV3-2) to TRBJ2-3, with TRBD2 identical over 8 bases. CDR1 is LGHDT and CDR2 is YNNKEL in the germline V gene (reference sequence). CDR3 size: 13 residues. With 8 bases clipped from V and 12 bases from J, the junction kept 13 bases outside the gene matches. CDR3 bases: TGTGCCAGCGGGTGGGGTAGCGGGGATCGTCAGTATTTT. The encoded protein is CASGWGSGDRQYF.

This clone was observed a few times. Other nucleotide sequences in the sample specify the same CDR3. The rearrangement uses TRBV6-5 and TRBJ1-1, with D possibly matching TRBD1 (5 bases). The V gene's germline CDR1 is MNHEY and CDR2 SVGAGI. The CDR3 has 14 residues. V was trimmed by 2 bases and J by 4 bases, leaving 11 bases between them. As DNA, the CDR3 is TGTGCCAGCAGTTACGCTGGGGGAGGCACTGAAGCTTTCTTT. Translated, it gives CASSYAGGGTEAFF.

The V call is TRBV5-6, the J call TRBJ2-7; 7 bases line up with TRBD1. Germline V gives CDR1 SGHDT, CDR2 YYEEEE. This CDR3 contains 13 residues. After removal of 1 base from V and 9 bases from J, the junction contained 7 bases not matched to a gene. The CDR3 DNA is TGTGCCAGCAGCTTGTCTGACAGGGACGGGCAGTACTTC. Its protein product is CASSLSDRDGQYF.

The chain links TRBV7-2 to TRBJ2-1, with D maybe TRBD2 (5 bases). Trimming removed 5 bases at V and 4 bases at J, with 15 bases between. CDR3 length equals 15 residues. Germline V gives CDR1 SGHTA, CDR2 FQGNSA. CDR3 in amino acids: CASSPSWGVYNEQFF. CDR3 DNA: TGTGCCAGCAGCCCGTCTTGGGGAGTATACAATGAGCAGTTCTTC.

This sequence joins TRBV6-6 and TRBJ2-7; the D gene is possibly TRBD1 (5 bases). The V end lost 3 bases, the J end lost 10 bases, and 13 bases lay between the germline ends. The V gene's germline CDR1 is MNHNY and CDR2 SVGAGI (reference sequence). This CDR3 region has 12 residues. CDR3: CASSYRQTYQYF. CDR3 DNA: TGTGCCAGCAGTTATCGACAGACCTATCAGTACTTC.

This clone showed up just once. V usage is TRBV9 and J usage is TRBJ1-6, with D uncertain. From germline, CDR1 is SGDLS and CDR2 YYNGEE. V was trimmed by 3 bases and J by 7 bases, leaving 8 bases between them. CDR3 length: 13 amino acids. The CDR3 nucleotides are TGTGCCAGCAGCGCCTATCCAAATTCACCCCTCCACTTT. It codes for CASSAYPNSPLHF.

CDR3 DNA: TGTGCCAGGAGTCGCCAGGGTGGCAATCAGCCCCAGCATTTT. Its translation: CARSRQGGNQPQHF. The chain uses TRBV18 and TRBJ1-5; D possibly corresponds to TRBD1 (5 bases). Trimming left V 9 bases short and J 2 bases short, with 14 bases between. This CDR3 has 14 amino acids. Germline V lookup: CDR1 KGHSH, CDR2 LQKENI.

V gene TRBV16 combines with J gene TRBJ2-5, with 8 positions matching TRBD2. Germline-derived CDR1 and CDR2 are KGHSY and FQNENV. The CDR3 length is 16 residues. V trimming: 0 bases; J trimming: 0 bases; junction bases outside the gene matches: 3. The CDR3 DNA sequence: TGTGCCAGCAGCCAATCCTCAGCGGGGGACCAAGAGACCCAGTACTTC. It specifies CASSQSSAGDQETQYF.

The chain couples TRBV30 to TRBJ2-1; D perhaps matches TRBD2 (6 bases). Per the germline V gene, CDR1 is GTSNPN and CDR2 is SVGIG (reference sequence). The V and J ends lost 3 bases and 0 bases respectively, with 6 bases between them. The length of the CDR3 is 13 residues. CDR3 sequence reads: CAWSGSSYNEQFF. The CDR3 region has the DNA TGTGCCTGGAGCGGGAGCTCCTACAATGAGCAGTTCTTC.

V is TRBV28 and J is TRBJ2-2; the match to TRBD2 covers 11 bases. The CDR3 length is 16 residues. Germline lookup yields CDR1 MDHEN and CDR2 SYDVKM. The junction had 9 bases not matched to a gene; V was cut back by 5 bases and J by 7 bases. CDR3 bases: TGTGCCAGCAGTGAAACTAGCGGGAGTTTAGGCGGGGAGCTGTTTTTT. This translates into CASSETSGSLGGELFF.

The J gene is TRBJ1-4, the V gene TRBV3-1 (or the pseudogene TRBV3-2); D is possibly TRBD1 (5 bases). Germline assignment: CDR1 LGHDT and CDR2 YNNKEL (reference sequence). Trimming removed 2 bases at V and 8 bases at J, with 15 bases between. This CDR3 has 15 residues. The CDR3 coding sequence is TGTGCCAGCAGCCAAAACATAGGGGCCGGGGAAAAACTGTTTTTT. Protein sequence: CASSQNIGAGEKLFF.